Below, 14 T cell receptor beta chains from the same sample are listed, as sequenced in a study of PD-L1 blockade in urothelial cancer. Only in-frame clones appear in the TCRdb table, and some are missing; sequencing was by immunoSEQ multiplex PCR. The sample lists about 120,000 clones, 80% to 90% occurring once. The time point here: peripheral blood 6 weeks after treatment start. Sequencing used PBMCs, obtained around atezolizumab (anti-PD-L1) treatment. These receptors were collected from a man aged 60 to 75 with urothelial cancer.

This clone was counted between two and nine times. This chain connects TRBV12-5 to TRBJ1-5; TRBD1 might be the D (5 bases). Between the trimmed V and J ends, which lost 1 base and 10 bases, there was a span of 17 bases. Germline V lookup: CDR1 LGHNT, CDR2 FRNRAP. The CDR3 is 15 residues long. CDR3 coding DNA: TGTGCTAGTGGTTTGGACCCGGGTGGGGGGGGACCCCAGCATTTT. The encoded protein is CASGLDPGGGGPQHF.

Here the CDR3 DNA reads TGTGCCAGCAGCTTAGCGGGGACAGTCTACGAGCAGTACTTC. Translation: CASSLAGTVYEQYF. The chain has TRBV7-8 and TRBJ2-7; 7 bases are a match to TRBD1. Germline CDR1 and CDR2: SGHVS and FQNEAQ. Trimming cost V 0 bases and J 3 bases; bases outside gene matches: 2. The CDR3 is 14 amino acids.

The chain combines TRBV5-6 with TRBJ2-5; D is possibly TRBD2 (6 bases). V was pared by 5 bases and J by 2 bases, with 13 bases between. This CDR3 has 14 amino acids. Germline-derived CDR1 and CDR2 are SGHDT and YYEEEE. The CDR3 loop is CASSSTSLQETQYF. CDR3 DNA: TGTGCCAGCAGTTCCACTAGCCTGCAAGAGACCCAGTACTTC.

This chain connects TRBV5-1 to TRBJ2-1; TRBD2 aligns across 7 bases. The CDR3 spans 16 residues. Looked up from germline, CDR1 is SGHRS and CDR2 is YFSETQ. The J segment lost 0 bases and the V segment lost 0 bases, leaving 3 bases of the junction unmatched. CDR3 sequence (DNA): TGCGCCAGCAGCTTGGTGGGGGGGAGCTCCTACAATGAGCAGTTCTTC. Translation gives CASSLVGGSSYNEQFF.

V and J are TRBV6-5 and TRBJ1-2, with D possibly matching TRBD1 (5 bases). The germline CDR1 and CDR2 sequences are MNHEY and SVGAGI. The CDR3 is 13 amino acids. Trimming shortened V by 7 bases and J by 8 bases, and 17 bases separated the two germline ends. For the CDR3, the DNA is TGTGCCAGCAAGACAGAGACAAGTGGGGGCTACACCTTC. This gives the protein CASKTETSGGYTF.

The CDR3 sequence is CATSREGGLVYEQYF. The DNA for the CDR3 is TGTGCCACCAGCAGAGAAGGGGGACTAGTCTACGAGCAGTACTTC. The rearrangement uses TRBV15 and TRBJ2-7; 8 bases are shared with TRBD2. The V segment lost 0 bases and the J segment 3 bases; nucleotides outside the gene matches: 4. This CDR3 contains 15 residues. The germline V gene encodes CDR1 LNHNV and CDR2 YYDKDF (reference sequence).

V and J are TRBV18 and TRBJ1-5; a weak D match, TRBD1 (6 bases). The germline V gene has CDR1 KGHSH and CDR2 LQKENI. V lost 6 bases, J lost 10 bases, and 16 bases lay in between. This CDR3 spans 13 amino acids. The CDR3 DNA follows: TGTGCCAGCTCCCCAGGGGCCCCTGGACCCCAGCATTTT. This codes for CASSPGAPGPQHF.

This sequence joins TRBV28 and TRBJ1-1, with TRBD1 matching 9 bases. This CDR3 is built from 15 residues. In germline, CDR1 is MDHEN, CDR2 SYDVKM. V was clipped by 5 bases and J by 4 bases; unmatched bases: 8. CDR3 in amino acids: CASSAGTGMSTEAFF. CDR3 coding DNA: TGTGCCAGCAGTGCCGGGACAGGGATGAGCACTGAAGCTTTCTTT.

This clone was seen once. The chain employs TRBV6-4 and TRBJ2-1; D ambiguous. Germline CDR1 is MRHNA and CDR2 is SNTAGT. CDR3 length: 14 amino acids. The V end was cut by 2 bases, the J end by 3 bases, with 8 bases between. CDR3 protein: CASSDGAGYNEQFF. The CDR3 nucleotides are TGTGCCAGCAGTGACGGTGCAGGCTACAATGAGCAGTTCTTC.

V and J are TRBV28 and TRBJ2-4; 8 nucleotides agree with TRBD1. The CDR3 is 18 residues long. J gave up 0 bases and V 6 bases, and 13 bases lay outside the gene matches. Germline V lookup: CDR1 MDHEN, CDR2 SYDVKM. The CDR3 loop is CASRKPGQETLAKNIQYF. CDR3 nucleotide sequence: TGTGCCAGCAGAAAACCGGGACAGGAGACTCTAGCCAAAAACATTCAGTACTTC.

This clone was detected a few times. The chain combines TRBV28 with TRBJ1-5, with 8 bases fitting TRBD1. This CDR3 region has 16 residues. The germline gives CDR1 MDHEN, CDR2 SYDVKM. With V trimmed by 3 bases and J by 5 bases, 9 bases remained unmatched. CDR3 region: CASSFPGQGWDQPQHF. As DNA, the CDR3 is TGTGCCAGCAGTTTCCCCGGACAGGGATGGGATCAGCCCCAGCATTTT.

This clone appeared once. The J gene is TRBJ2-6, the V gene TRBV19; D is unresolved. V gave up 6 bases and J gave up 3 bases, with 15 bases separating them. Germline CDR1 LNHDA, CDR2 SQIVND (reference sequence). The length of the CDR3 is 16 residues. The CDR3 loop is CASSTGVSSGANVLTF. In DNA form, the CDR3 reads TGTGCCAGTAGCACCGGTGTCTCAAGTGGGGCCAACGTCCTGACTTTC.

This chain uses TRBV7-2 with TRBJ1-1; D unresolved. Trimming removed 5 bases from V and 0 bases from J, with 13 bases in between. The CDR3 covers 15 residues. Germline CDR1 SGHTA, CDR2 FQGNSA. CDR3 DNA sequence: TGTGCCAGCAGCCGAACCGCGGGGTTGAACACTGAAGCTTTCTTT. Translating it yields CASSRTAGLNTEAFF.

The V and J genes are TRBV28 and TRBJ2-6; possible D gene TRBD2, 6 bases. The V end was cut by 8 bases, the J end by 2 bases, with 13 bases between. The CDR3 contains 15 residues. CDR1 is MDHEN, CDR2 SYDVKM, per germline. The CDR3 DNA reads as TGTGCCAGCCGCCAAGGCGGGACTGGGGCCAACGTCCTGACTTTC. Translated: CASRQGGTGANVLTF.